The rows below give T cell receptor beta chains drawn from one sample of a study of T cells after yellow fever vaccination. TCRdb analysed the 5' RACE reads with MiXCR anew, one entry per CDR3 protein. Here the sample spans approximately 580,000 distinct CDR3 sequences, around a sixth being singletons. Sequencing used PBMCs, obtained less than 6 days after the first yellow fever vaccination. The origin of the receptors is a man aged 18 to 35 who received the YFV17D yellow fever vaccine. The CDR3 runs from the conserved cysteine through the conserved F or W.

>TRBJ1-1|TRBV7-8
CASSPRQGAGNTEAFF
>TRBJ1-6|TRBV6-5
CASSSGTGGNSPLHF
>TRBJ2-7|TRBV6-2/TRBV6-3
CASSYWDARYEQYF
>TRBJ2-1|TRBV7-8
CASSSKANEQFF
>TRBJ1-2|TRBV6-1
CASSPFNPEGGYTF
>TRBJ2-1|TRBV6-2/TRBV6-3
CASRGMTITSGARSYNEQFF
>TRBJ1-3|TRBV7-9
CASSLAREGSSGNTIYF
>TRBJ1-6|TRBV6-1
CASSLQGPYSPLHF
>TRBJ2-7|TRBV6-2/TRBV6-3
CASSYSSREQYF
>TRBJ1-1|TRBV15
CATSPLTGVNTEAFF
>TRBJ2-2|TRBV18
CASSQRQGSTGELFF
>TRBJ2-5|TRBV7-3
CASSLTSGAFETQYF
>TRBJ2-3|TRBV11-2
CASSRLAGGADTQYF
>TRBJ2-6|TRBV5-1
CARVRGQLYHSGANVLTF
>TRBJ2-3|TRBV15
CATRVPLTDTQYF
>TRBJ2-3|TRBV7-9
CASSSFPHYTDTQYF
>TRBJ2-5|TRBV5-6
CASSPTGTHIDQYF
>TRBJ1-5|TRBV2
CASTQGQLSNQPQHF
>TRBJ2-1|TRBV10-3
CAISGVGGSYNEQFF
>TRBJ1-5|TRBV7-8
CASTRAIGGNQPQHF
>TRBJ2-3|TRBV12-3/TRBV12-4
CASSRLAGGRSDTQYF
>TRBJ1-1|TRBV19
CASSSQPATEAFF
>TRBJ2-1|TRBV23-1
CASSRPWKASGSPPYNEQFF
>TRBJ2-1|TRBV7-3
CASSLTGLRGGEQFF
>TRBJ1-1|TRBV15
CATSSFKGDTEAFF
>TRBJ2-1|TRBV7-9
CASIQSNTYNEQFF
>TRBJ2-1|TRBV20-1
CSAKRGGPNEQFF
>TRBJ2-1|TRBV7-2
CASSFGLGDYNEQFF
>TRBJ2-1|TRBV27
CASSLIQGFPNEQFF
>TRBJ2-2|TRBV27
CASSRGSGELFF
>TRBJ2-1|TRBV5-1
CASSLAIGSGVNEQFF
>TRBJ2-6|TRBV6-1
CAIPNPGGGANVLTF
>TRBJ1-1|TRBV30
CAWTVIGGTEAFF
>TRBJ2-1|TRBV7-9
CASSLPRSAYNEQFF
>TRBJ2-7|TRBV7-2
CASSVNRGDEQYF
>TRBJ2-3|TRBV5-4
CASSPGRGDTQYF
>TRBJ2-1|TRBV20-1
CSATSGERANEQFF
>TRBJ2-7|TRBV14
CASSPWGRFGDWYF
>TRBJ1-5|TRBV29-1
CSVEAGTGVFAF
>TRBJ2-1|TRBV6-5
CASSYSGGEQFF
>TRBJ2-7|TRBV30
CAWSRQGYIYEQYF
>TRBJ1-6|TRBV6-1
CATHRGRFNSPLHF
>TRBJ2-5|TRBV12-3/TRBV12-4
CASSLGGNLQETQYF
>TRBJ2-1|TRBV4-3
CASSQRQGLYNEQFF
>TRBJ2-1|TRBV7-2
CASSAWRGNEQLF
>TRBJ2-7|TRBV5-4
CASSTVADSYEQYF
>TRBJ1-1|TRBV18
CASSPSEKSYRGTEAFF
>TRBJ2-5|TRBV7-2
CASSTGRERGETQYF
>TRBJ1-4|TRBV7-2
CASSPLGAGHGEKLFF
>TRBJ2-3|TRBV6-1
CASRTGRSGTQYF
>TRBJ2-3|TRBV29-1
CSVGTGRWSTDTQYF
>TRBJ2-1|TRBV11-2
CASSLPVGVSYNEQFF
>TRBJ1-6|TRBV7-9
CASSRDSPYNSPLHF
>TRBJ2-5|TRBV30
CAWGRALEGTQYF
>TRBJ1-1|TRBV29-1
CSADHSMNTEAFF
>TRBJ1-2|TRBV5-8
CASSFRQEYYGYTF
>TRBJ2-1|TRBV3-1
CASSQGDREFNEQFF
>TRBJ1-2|TRBV29-1
CSVRQGTGGYGYTF
>TRBJ2-3|TRBV6-2/TRBV6-3
CASRGPRVSRTDTQYF